This note documents a single T cell receptor beta chain sequence. Its antigen is undetermined. CDR3 size: 15 residues. From germline, CDR1 is ENHRY and CDR2 SYGVKD. Trimming stripped 6 bases from V and 0 bases from J, with 13 bases between. The entry originates in a study of PD-L1 blockade in urothelial cancer. About the research overall: T cells numbered a median of around 140,000 in the blood samples. Study results and limitations: Clones that were tumor-associated expanded more in the blood of durable-benefit patients at 3 weeks. Below-median blood TCR clonality before treatment forecast better survival.

Synthetic templates analogous to TCR were spiked into all PCRs individually. Only in-frame clones appear in the TCRdb table, and some are missing; sequencing was by immunoSEQ multiplex PCR. Found here are some 30,000 clones, approximately 86% of them singletons; the top ten hold 1.5% to 2%. The material was PBMCs, obtained around atezolizumab (anti-PD-L1) treatment. The clonotype comes from a man aged 45 to 65 with urothelial cancer. The V call is TRBV10-3, the J call TRBJ2-3, with a possible D match to TRBD2 (6 bases). The CDR3 nucleotides are TGTGCCATCAGGACTGGGACTGCTAGCACAGATACGCAGTATTTT. Amino acids: CAIRTGTASTDTQYF.